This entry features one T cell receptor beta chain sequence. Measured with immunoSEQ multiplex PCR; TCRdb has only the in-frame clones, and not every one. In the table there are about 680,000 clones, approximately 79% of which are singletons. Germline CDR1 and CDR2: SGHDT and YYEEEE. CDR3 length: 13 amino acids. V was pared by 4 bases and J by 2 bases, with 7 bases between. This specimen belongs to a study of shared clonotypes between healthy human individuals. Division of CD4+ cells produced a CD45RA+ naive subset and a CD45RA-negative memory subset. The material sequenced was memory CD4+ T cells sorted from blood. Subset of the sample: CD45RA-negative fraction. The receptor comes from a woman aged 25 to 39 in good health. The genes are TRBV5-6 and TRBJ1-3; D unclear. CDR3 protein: CASSPSTGNTIYF. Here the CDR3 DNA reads TGTGCCAGCAGCCCCTCGACTGGAAACACCATATATTTT. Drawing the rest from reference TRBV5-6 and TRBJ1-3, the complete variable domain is DAGVTQSPTHLIKTRGQQVTLRCSPKSGHDTVSWYQQALGQGPQFIFQYYEEEERQRGNFPDRFSGHQFPNYSSELNVNALLLGDSALYLCASSPSTGNTIYFGEGSWLTVV.